This is a list of T cell receptor beta chains from one sample in a study of molecular identifiers for immune sequencing clone quantification. TCRdb reprocessed the PCR reads via MiXCR and lists one record per CDR3 protein. The sample gives 85,000 to 120,000 distinct CDR3 sequences, 30% to 35% of which show up once; roughly 9.7% is in the top ten. Sequenced input: naive CD8+ T cells from blood, with Jurkat cell RNA spiked in. The receptor set was obtained from a human donor in good health. Some libraries in this study had Jurkat cell RNA spiked in. Each CDR3 is given with its conserved first and last residue. The D gene is left open where the match is weak. The size entry is marked missing in some rows and otherwise reads once, few, many or a size class.

J: TRBJ2-7; D: NA; V: TRBV4-1; size: NA; CDR3: CASSQDRTDRSYEQYF; DNA: TGCGCCAGCAGCCAAGATCGGACGGACAGATCCTACGAGCAGTACTTC
J: TRBJ2-7; D: TRBD2; V: TRBV11-2; size: NA; CDR3: CASSSATSWREGLYF; DNA: TGTGCCAGCAGCTCGGCGACCTCCTGGCGGGAGGGTCTGTACTTC
J: TRBJ2-1; D: NA; V: TRBV29-1; size: many; CDR3: CSVEDQGSYNEQFF; DNA: TGCAGCGTTGAAGATCAGGGGTCCTACAATGAGCAGTTCTTC
J: TRBJ2-7; D: NA; V: TRBV29-1; size: many; CDR3: CSVLSGISYEQYF; DNA: TGCAGCGTGCTTAGCGGCATATCCTACGAGCAGTACTTC
J: TRBJ2-3; D: TRBD1; V: TRBV6-5; size: many; CDR3: CASSTGTGEYF; DNA: TGTGCCAGCAGTACTGGGACAGGGGAGTATTTT
J: TRBJ2-4; D: NA; V: TRBV14; size: NA; CDR3: CASSHWQGQNVQYF; DNA: TGTGCCAGCAGCCATTGGCAGGGCCAGAACGTTCAGTACTTC
J: TRBJ1-5; D: TRBD1; V: TRBV9; size: many; CDR3: CASSVGQSNQPQHF; DNA: TGTGCCAGCAGCGTGGGACAGAGCAATCAGCCCCAGCATTTT
J: TRBJ1-1; D: NA; V: TRBV3-1; size: many; CDR3: CASSQGSMNTEAFF; DNA: TGTGCCAGCAGCCAAGGGAGCATGAACACTGAAGCTTTCTTT
J: TRBJ2-5; D: NA; V: TRBV13; size: NA; CDR3: CASSFARGQETQYF; DNA: TGTGCCAGCAGCTTCGCCCGGGGACAAGAGACCCAGTACTTC
J: TRBJ2-7; D: TRBD1; V: TRBV28; size: NA; CDR3: CASSDLQGATNEQYF; DNA: TGTGCCAGCAGCGACCTTCAGGGGGCAACCAACGAGCAGTACTTC
J: TRBJ2-1; D: TRBD2; V: TRBV29-1; size: NA; CDR3: CSVELAGGREQFF; DNA: TGCAGCGTGGAACTAGCGGGGGGGAGGGAGCAGTTCTTC
J: TRBJ2-2; D: NA; V: TRBV12-3/TRBV12-4; size: NA; CDR3: CASSFGHPGELFF; DNA: TGTGCCAGCAGTTTTGGTCACCCCGGGGAGCTGTTTTTT
J: TRBJ2-7; D: TRBD1; V: TRBV10-3; size: NA; CDR3: CAPRTGRNEQYF; DNA: TGTGCCCCCAGGACAGGGCGCAACGAGCAGTACTTC
J: TRBJ2-7; D: NA; V: TRBV7-9; size: NA; CDR3: CASSPGYEQNF; DNA: TGTGCCAGCAGCCCCGGATACGAGCAGAACTTC
J: TRBJ2-7; D: NA; V: TRBV10-3; size: few; CDR3: CAISTDPYEQYF; DNA: TGTGCCATCTCTACAGATCCCTACGAGCAGTACTTC
J: TRBJ2-5; D: TRBD1; V: TRBV7-9; size: NA; CDR3: CASSLHRGQEAQYF; DNA: TGTGCCAGCAGCCTTCACAGGGGCCAAGAGGCCCAGTACTTC
J: TRBJ2-3; D: NA; V: TRBV11-2; size: many; CDR3: CASSLVVGTQYF; DNA: TGTGCCAGCAGCTTAGTGGTCGGTACGCAGTATTTT
J: TRBJ2-7; D: NA; V: TRBV11-2; size: NA; CDR3: CASSLAGDEYEQYF; DNA: TGTGCCAGCAGCTTGGCAGGGGACGAATACGAGCAGTACTTC
J: TRBJ2-5; D: NA; V: TRBV4-3; size: NA; CDR3: CASSQDTGSSETQYF; DNA: TGCGCCAGCAGCCAAGATACAGGGAGCAGTGAGACCCAGTACTTC
J: TRBJ2-1; D: NA; V: TRBV9; size: NA; CDR3: CASSVGGLGSYIEQFF; DNA: TGTGCCAGCAGCGTAGGGGGGCTGGGGTCCTACATTGAGCAGTTCTTC
J: TRBJ2-1; D: NA; V: TRBV3-2; size: NA; CDR3: CASSQLAGSAYNEQFF; DNA: TGTGCCAGCAGCCAACTAGCGGGATCAGCCTACAATGAGCAGTTCTTC
J: TRBJ2-2; D: NA; V: TRBV29-1; size: NA; CDR3: CSVEVSGANTGELFF; DNA: TGCAGCGTTGAAGTCTCCGGGGCGAACACCGGGGAGCTGTTTTTT
J: TRBJ1-1; D: NA; V: TRBV20-1; size: many; CDR3: CSARGLDYTEAFF; DNA: TGCAGTGCTAGGGGATTGGATTACACTGAAGCTTTCTTT
J: TRBJ2-1; D: NA; V: TRBV11-2; size: NA; CDR3: CASSFTSNEQFF; DNA: TGTGCCAGCAGCTTTACGTCCAATGAGCAGTTCTTC
J: TRBJ1-5; D: NA; V: TRBV7-2; size: many; CDR3: CASSFDIGRANQPQHF; DNA: TGTGCCAGCAGCTTCGATATAGGCAGGGCTAATCAGCCCCAGCATTTT
J: TRBJ2-7; D: NA; V: TRBV6-1; size: many; CDR3: CASSEDPGAYEQYF; DNA: TGTGCCAGCAGTGAAGATCCCGGGGCCTACGAGCAGTACTTC
J: TRBJ2-3; D: NA; V: TRBV28; size: many; CDR3: CASSVAGYGDTQYF; DNA: TGTGCCAGCAGCGTGGCGGGGTACGGCGATACGCAGTATTTT